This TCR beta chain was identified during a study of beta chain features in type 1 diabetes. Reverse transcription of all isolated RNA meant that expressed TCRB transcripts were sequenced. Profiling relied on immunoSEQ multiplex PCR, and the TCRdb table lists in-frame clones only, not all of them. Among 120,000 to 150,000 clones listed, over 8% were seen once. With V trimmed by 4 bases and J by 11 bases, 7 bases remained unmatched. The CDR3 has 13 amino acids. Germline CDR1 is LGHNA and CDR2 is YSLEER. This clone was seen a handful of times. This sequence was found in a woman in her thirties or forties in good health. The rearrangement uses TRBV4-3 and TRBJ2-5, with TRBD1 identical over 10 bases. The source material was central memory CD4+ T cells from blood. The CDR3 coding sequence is TGCGCCAGCAGCCCTCGGACAGGGGGGGAGCAGTACTTC. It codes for CASSPRTGGEQYF.